This is a list of T cell receptor beta chains from one sample in a study of blood T cell repertoires in COVID-19. Sequencing used immunoSEQ multiplex PCR; TCRdb keeps in-frame clones, though not all of them. Of around 99,000 clones listed, approximately 87% are singletons. The material sequenced was peripheral blood. These receptors were obtained from a woman aged 60-75 years with acute or convalescent COVID-19. Each CDR3 is given with its conserved first and last residue. D genes are given only for firm matches. Only some rows state a clone size, as once, few, many or a class for expanded clones.

v_call	cdr3_length	d_call	j_call	clone_size	cdr3_nt	cdr3_aa
TRBV4-1	16	.	TRBJ1-6	.	TGCGCCAGCAGCCAGCCCAATATGAGGAGAGATTCACCCCTCCACTTT	CASSQPNMRRDSPLHF
TRBV6-2/TRBV6-3	18	TRBD2	TRBJ2-3	.	TGTGCCAGCAGTTCCCTCCCAAGGGTAGCGGGAGGGTCAGATACGCAGTATTTT	CASSSLPRVAGGSDTQYF
TRBV3-1/TRBV3-2	15	TRBD1	TRBJ1-4	.	TGTGCCAGCAGCCAGAAGACAGGGGGCAATGAAAAACTGTTTTTT	CASSQKTGGNEKLFF
TRBV10-3	16	.	TRBJ2-4	.	TGTGCCATCAGTGAGTCGACCCTGCAGGGGAAAAACATTCAGTACTTC	CAISESTLQGKNIQYF
TRBV7-3	15	TRBD2	TRBJ2-1	.	TGTGCCAGCAGCTTCAGCGGGAGCTCCTACAATGAGCAGTTCTTC	CASSFSGSSYNEQFF
TRBV19	15	TRBD2	TRBJ2-1	.	TGTGCCAGTAGGCCCGAGGGACTAGCGGCGAATGAGCAGTTCTTC	CASRPEGLAANEQFF
TRBV25-1	14	.	TRBJ2-3	.	TGTGCCAGCCTGGATACCAGGGGAACAGATACGCAGTATTTT	CASLDTRGTDTQYF
TRBV27	15	.	TRBJ1-5	.	TGTGCCAGCAGTTCCGACCGACAGGCCTATCAGCCCCAGCATTTT	CASSSDRQAYQPQHF
TRBV2	13	.	TRBJ1-3	.	TGTGCCAGCAGCCCCAGCTCTGGAAACACCATATATTTT	CASSPSSGNTIYF
TRBV27	15	TRBD2	TRBJ2-7	.	TGTGCCAGTAACACTATTAGCGGGAGTTTGAACGAGCAGTACTTC	CASNTISGSLNEQYF
TRBV18	13	.	TRBJ1-5	.	TGTGCCAGCTCACGGGCAGACAATCAGCCCCAGCATTTT	CASSRADNQPQHF
TRBV11-2	14	.	TRBJ2-3	.	TGTGCCAGCAGCTTAGATTCCGCTATCGATACGCAGTATTTT	CASSLDSAIDTQYF
TRBV4-3	15	.	TRBJ2-1	.	TGCGCCAGCAGCCAAGGGGCAGCGGGTCTCAATGAGCAGTTCTTC	CASSQGAAGLNEQFF
TRBV5-1	14	.	TRBJ2-4	once	TGCGCCAGCAGCGCTGTCATTGGGGGCGGCATTCAGTACTTC	CASSAVIGGGIQYF
TRBV29-1	13	.	TRBJ1-1	once	TGCAGCGCCGCGAGGAGCTCGAACACTGAAGCTTTCTTT	CSAARSSNTEAFF
TRBV3-1/TRBV3-2	15	.	TRBJ1-5	.	TGTGCCAGCAGCCAGGGAGGACCTAGCAATCAGCCCCAGCATTTT	CASSQGGPSNQPQHF
TRBV4-3	14	.	TRBJ2-2	.	TGCGCCAGCAGCGCTCGGGAAGGGTCCGGGGAGCTGTTTTTT	CASSAREGSGELFF
TRBV6-4	16	.	TRBJ1-2	.	TGTGCCAGCAGTAAGACATCCGGGGGAGAGGGCTATGGCTACACCTTC	CASSKTSGGEGYGYTF
TRBV9	15	.	TRBJ2-7	few	TGTGCCAGCAGCGTAGATGGGCGGGACCCGGCGAAGCAGTACTTC	CASSVDGRDPAKQYF
TRBV9	15	TRBD1	TRBJ1-1	.	TGTGCCAGCAGCCCGGGACAGAATTACAACACTGAAGCTTTCTTT	CASSPGQNYNTEAFF
TRBV14	14	.	TRBJ2-7	.	TGTGCCAGCAGCCGGAGACTGTTCTCCTACGAGCAGTACTTC	CASSRRLFSYEQYF
TRBV27	15	.	TRBJ1-2	.	TGTGCCAGCAGTTTAAGGAAAGAAGCGCCACGGGGCTACACCTTC	CASSLRKEAPRGYTF
TRBV6-5	13	TRBD1	TRBJ1-1	.	TGTGCCAGCCGGGACAGGGGGGACACTGAAGCTTTCTTT	CASRDRGDTEAFF
TRBV19	15	TRBD1	TRBJ1-6	.	TGTGCCAGTAGTCAGACAGGGGTGAGAAATTCACCCCTCCACTTT	CASSQTGVRNSPLHF
TRBV6-6	14	.	TRBJ2-1	.	TGTGCCAGCAGTAAACTAGAGCAGTCCAATGAGCAGTTCTTC	CASSKLEQSNEQFF
TRBV9	14	.	TRBJ1-1	.	TGTGCCAGCAGCCCTCCGCTAGGGGGAACTGAAGCTTTCTTT	CASSPPLGGTEAFF
TRBV12-3/TRBV12-4	13	TRBD1	TRBJ2-7	.	TGTGCCAGCAGTCTGGGACAGACCTACGAGCAGTACTTC	CASSLGQTYEQYF
TRBV29-1	9	.	TRBJ1-2	.	TGCAGCGTTGACAGGTTCCACACCTTC	CSVDRFHTF
TRBV3-1/TRBV3-2	12	.	TRBJ2-3	.	TGTGCCAGCAGCCCCATGGGGGAGGCGCAGTATTTT	CASSPMGEAQYF
TRBV3-1/TRBV3-2	16	.	TRBJ2-5	.	TGTGCCAGCAGCCAAGATCTGGCGGGGGCGGGAGAGACCCAGTACTTC	CASSQDLAGAGETQYF
TRBV4-3	18	.	TRBJ2-2	.	TGCGCCAGCAGCCAAGATAGGCATTCAACGGGTCATACCGGGGAGCTGTTTTTT	CASSQDRHSTGHTGELFF
TRBV4-1	15	TRBD2	TRBJ2-7	.	TGCGCCAGCAGCCTGGGAGGGCCCCCCAGTTACGAGCAGTACTTC	CASSLGGPPSYEQYF
TRBV5-1	17	TRBD1	TRBJ2-7	.	TGCGCCAGCAGCTTGAGGGTCTCGGGACAGGGGCACCACGAGCAGTACTTC	CASSLRVSGQGHHEQYF
TRBV7-2	14	TRBD2	TRBJ2-4	.	TGTGCCAGCAGCAAAGGGCGGGAGGACTACATTCAGTACTTC	CASSKGREDYIQYF
TRBV6-2/TRBV6-3	14	.	TRBJ2-1	.	TGTGCCAGCAGTTGGCGGCAAGCCTACAATGAGCAGTTCTTC	CASSWRQAYNEQFF
TRBV5-4	15	.	TRBJ2-2	.	TGTGCCAGCAGCGGGGCGGCGAAGAACACCGGGGAGCTGTTTTTT	CASSGAAKNTGELFF
TRBV6-2/TRBV6-3	13	.	TRBJ2-7	.	TGTGCCAGCAGTTACCCTCAGTCATACGAGCAGTACTTC	CASSYPQSYEQYF
TRBV2	13	TRBD1	TRBJ1-4	.	TGTGCCAGCAACGGACAGGATAATGAAAAACTGTTTTTT	CASNGQDNEKLFF
TRBV18	14	TRBD1	TRBJ1-5	few	TGTGCCAGCTCACCAACAGGGGGTGGTCAGCCCCAGCATTTT	CASSPTGGGQPQHF